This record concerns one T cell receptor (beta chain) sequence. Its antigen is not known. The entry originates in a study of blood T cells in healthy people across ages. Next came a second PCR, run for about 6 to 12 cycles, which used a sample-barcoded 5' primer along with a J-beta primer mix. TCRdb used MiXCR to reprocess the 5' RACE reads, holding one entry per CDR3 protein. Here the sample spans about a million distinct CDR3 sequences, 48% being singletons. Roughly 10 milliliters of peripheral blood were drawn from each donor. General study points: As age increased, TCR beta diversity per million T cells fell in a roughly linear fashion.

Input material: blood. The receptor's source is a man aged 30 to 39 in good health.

CDR3 sequence: CASSDTGNIQYF. CDR3 in DNA: TGCGCCAGCAGCGACACAGGGAACATTCAGTACTTC. This sequence joins TRBV5-1 and TRBJ2-4; D possibly corresponds to TRBD1 (6 bases). The CDR3 covers 12 residues. CDR1 and CDR2 from the germline V gene are SGHRS and YFSETQ. Trimming pared 4 bases from V and 7 bases from J, leaving 9 bases between.